Listed below are T cell receptor beta chains from one sample, sequenced in a study of cytomegalovirus exposure and HLA in healthy donors. The repertoire was sequenced with immunoSEQ multiplex PCR; TCRdb's copy has only in-frame clones and lacks some. The sample carries tens of thousands of clones, less than 80% recorded once. Material: PBMCs. The receptors derive from a male donor in good health and CMV-seronegative. Each CDR3 is given with its conserved first and last residue. A D gene is named only where the DNA matches it firmly. The size of a clone is reported for some rows only, either as once, few or many, or as a class for expanded clones.

. | TRBJ1-2 | TRBV7-2 | . | CASSLARGLGYGYTF | TGTGCCAGCAGCTTAGCCAGGGGCTTAGGGTATGGCTACACCTTC
. | TRBJ2-7 | TRBV7-2 | . | CASSLDLSSYEQYF | TGTGCCAGCAGCTTAGATCTCAGTTCCTACGAGCAGTACTTC
TRBD1 | TRBJ1-6 | TRBV5-5 | . | CASSPGQANSPLHF | TGTGCCAGCAGCCCGGGACAGGCAAATTCACCCCTCCACTTT
TRBD1 | TRBJ2-5 | TRBV19 | . | CASSTGQGAHVETQYF | TGTGCCAGTAGTACTGGACAGGGGGCGCACGTAGAGACCCAGTACTTC
. | TRBJ1-4 | TRBV19 | . | CASSGRQDFNEKLFF | TGTGCCAGTAGTGGAAGACAGGATTTTAATGAAAAACTGTTTTTT
TRBD1 | TRBJ2-2 | TRBV5-5 | . | CASSTGQLTGELFF | TGTGCCAGCAGCACGGGACAGTTAACCGGGGAGCTGTTTTTT
. | TRBJ2-5 | TRBV29-1 | . | CSGGEETQYF | TGCAGCGGGGGGGAAGAGACCCAGTACTTC
TRBD2 | TRBJ2-1 | TRBV2 | . | CASSEERLAGEQFF | TGTGCCAGCAGTGAAGAGCGGCTAGCGGGGGAGCAGTTCTTC
. | TRBJ1-2 | TRBV9 | . | CASSAPGAYGYTF | TGTGCCAGCAGTGCCCCAGGGGCCTATGGCTACACCTTC
. | TRBJ1-1 | TRBV19 | . | CASSRVRNTEAFF | TGTGCCAGTAGTCGCGTCCGGAACACTGAAGCTTTCTTT
TRBD1 | TRBJ2-7 | TRBV6-1 | . | CASRRGQGEQYF | TGTGCCAGCAGACGCGGACAGGGCGAGCAGTACTTC
TRBD2 | TRBJ2-1 | TRBV7-3 | few | CASSLTATGNSGGYNEQFF | TGTGCCAGCAGCTTAACGGCAACGGGGAATAGCGGGGGTTACAATGAGCAGTTCTTC
TRBD1 | TRBJ1-6 | TRBV9 | . | CASSARGTGESPLHF | TGTGCCAGCAGCGCGAGAGGGACAGGGGAGTCACCCCTCCACTTT
. | TRBJ2-2 | TRBV4-2 | . | CASSQGPPAGELFF | TGTGCCAGCAGCCAAGGGCCCCCTGCCGGGGAGCTGTTTTTT
. | TRBJ1-2 | TRBV20-1 | . | CSATGYGSYTF | TGCAGTGCTACAGGTTATGGTAGCTACACCTTC
. | TRBJ2-2 | TRBV19 | . | CASTSVNTGELFF | TGTGCCAGTACAAGCGTAAACACCGGGGAGCTGTTTTTT
TRBD1 | TRBJ2-2 | TRBV12-5 | . | CASGLGGTGGSGELFF | TGTGCTAGTGGTTTGGGGGGGACAGGGGGCAGCGGGGAGCTGTTTTTT